This T cell receptor (beta chain) was sequenced for a study of technical replicates of blood from a few donors. CDR1 is WNHNN and CDR2 is SYGVQD in the germline V gene (reference sequence). This CDR3 comprises 15 residues. With 3 bases clipped from V and 7 bases from J, the junction kept 6 bases outside the gene matches. Measured with immunoSEQ multiplex PCR; TCRdb has only the in-frame clones, and not every one. In the table there are about 98,000 clones, 90% to 97% of which are singletons. Sequenced: T cells isolated from PBMCs. The V gene is TRBV10-1, the J gene TRBJ1-6; 7 bases map to TRBD1. This TCR derives from a human donor in good health. In nucleotides, the CDR3 is TGCGCCAGCAGTGAAAACAGGGGAAACAATTCACCCCTCCACTTT. The encoded protein is CASSENRGNNSPLHF.